This T cell receptor beta chain derives from a study of blood T cell repertoires in COVID-19. Study-level background: Spain, Italy and the United States supplied samples that represented acute and convalescent COVID-19.

Germline CDR1 SEHNR, CDR2 FQNEAQ (reference sequence). J was trimmed by 7 bases and V by 3 bases; bases with no gene match: 5. This CDR3 has 13 amino acids. TCRdb's table, derived via immunoSEQ multiplex PCR, lists solely in-frame clones and lacks some. This table has more than 55,000 clones, approximately 90% appearing once. The chain uses TRBV7-9 and TRBJ1-1; 7 bases are shared with TRBD1. The TCR originated in a human donor with active COVID-19. The donor label of this sample is uncertain. The sequencing sample was made of peripheral blood. The DNA of the CDR3 is TGTGCCAGCAGCTTGGAAGGGGGCGTTGAAGCTTTCTTT. This translates into CASSLEGGVEAFF.